This T cell receptor beta chain was captured in a study of graft-versus-host responses after intestinal transplantation. As for the study in general: Transplantation in recipients was multivisceral, liver-intestinal, or isolated intestinal. Anti-thymocyte globulin induction was given to all recipients, followed by tacrolimus and steroids for roughly 3 years.

As regards this clone: Its target is not known.

The V gene's germline CDR1 is SGHTA and CDR2 FQGTGA. The CDR3 extends over 14 amino acids. The J segment lost 3 bases and the V segment lost 3 bases, leaving 2 bases of the junction unmatched. Both intraepithelial and lamina propria lymphocytes were released by processing graft tissue. Data came from immunoSEQ multiplex PCR; TCRdb stores just in-frame clones and leaves some out. The profile covers about 37,000 clones, with roughly nine tenths appearing a single time and roughly 18% taken by the ten largest. Study-wide results and limits: Recipient marrow harbored GvH clones, some of which surfaced first in ileum or blood. Subjects displaying graft-donor T cell macrochimerism possessed elevated graft-versus-host to host-versus-graft clonal ratios inside allografts.

Sequencing was performed on ileum tissue, taken approximately 210 days after intestinal transplant. The TCR sequence derives from a human patient who received an intestinal transplant, so some T cells may come from the graft donor. The chain uses TRBV7-3 and TRBJ2-1; TRBD2 aligns across 7 bases. CDR3 DNA sequence: TGTGCCAGCAGCTTGGGGGGGGGCTACAATGAGCAGTTCTTC. Residues: CASSLGGGYNEQFF.